The rows below give T cell receptor beta chains drawn from one sample of a study of control samples from healthy donors and cancer patients. Libraries were prepared by immunoSEQ multiplex PCR; TCRdb keeps only in-frame clonotypes and omits some of them. The table records under 150,000 clones, over 75% of them present only once. Sequences were obtained from PBMCs. The source is a woman in her fifties or sixties with colorectal cancer. Each CDR3 is given with its conserved first and last residue. Each record gives: clone size, J gene, V gene, D gene, CDR3 protein, CDR3 DNA. A D gene is named only where the DNA matches it firmly. Size is omitted from some rows. Given values are once, few, many or a class for expanded clones.

clone size: .
J gene: TRBJ2-2
V gene: TRBV7-8
D gene: .
CDR3 protein: CASSLAVLGGQSTGELFF
CDR3 DNA: TGTGCCAGCAGCTTAGCAGTCCTTGGCGGGCAGAGCACCGGGGAGCTGTTTTTT

clone size: .
J gene: TRBJ2-7
V gene: TRBV5-5
D gene: TRBD2
CDR3 protein: CASSFGLAGAEQYF
CDR3 DNA: TGTGCCAGCAGCTTCGGACTAGCGGGGGCCGAGCAGTACTTC

clone size: once
J gene: TRBJ2-1
V gene: TRBV10-3
D gene: .
CDR3 protein: CATGTEDNEQFF
CDR3 DNA: TGTGCCACCGGGACTGAAGACAATGAGCAGTTCTTC

clone size: .
J gene: TRBJ2-1
V gene: TRBV5-8
D gene: .
CDR3 protein: CATNEQFF
CDR3 DNA: TGTGCCACCAATGAGCAGTTCTTC

clone size: .
J gene: TRBJ1-4
V gene: TRBV18
D gene: TRBD1
CDR3 protein: CASSPGQELNEKLFF
CDR3 DNA: TGTGCCAGCTCACCCGGACAGGAGCTTAATGAAAAACTGTTTTTT

clone size: .
J gene: TRBJ1-5
V gene: TRBV19
D gene: .
CDR3 protein: CASSNPRISNQPQHF
CDR3 DNA: TGTGCCAGTAGTAACCCTAGAATTAGCAATCAGCCCCAGCATTTT

clone size: .
J gene: TRBJ1-6
V gene: TRBV7-9
D gene: TRBD1
CDR3 protein: CASSGGPRTGVLGKRPLHF
CDR3 DNA: TGTGCCAGCAGCGGTGGGCCTCGGACAGGCGTCTTAGGGAAGAGACCCCTCCACTTT

clone size: .
J gene: TRBJ1-4
V gene: TRBV4-2
D gene: .
CDR3 protein: CASSQSDGKLFF
CDR3 DNA: TGTGCCAGCAGCCAAAGCGACGGAAAACTGTTTTTT

clone size: .
J gene: TRBJ2-1
V gene: TRBV27
D gene: .
CDR3 protein: CASSATGEAGHNEQFF
CDR3 DNA: TGTGCCAGCAGTGCCACCGGAGAAGCGGGCCACAATGAGCAGTTCTTC

clone size: .
J gene: TRBJ2-2
V gene: TRBV3-1/TRBV3-2
D gene: .
CDR3 protein: CASSFGSGELFF
CDR3 DNA: TGTGCCAGCAGCTTCGGGAGCGGGGAGCTGTTTTTT

clone size: .
J gene: TRBJ1-1
V gene: TRBV12-3/TRBV12-4
D gene: .
CDR3 protein: CASSLRGETEAFF
CDR3 DNA: TGTGCCAGCAGTCTTCGCGGGGAGACTGAAGCTTTCTTT

clone size: once
J gene: TRBJ1-5
V gene: TRBV5-1
D gene: TRBD1
CDR3 protein: CASSSGTANQPQHF
CDR3 DNA: TGCGCCAGCAGTTCCGGGACAGCGAATCAGCCCCAGCATTTT

clone size: .
J gene: TRBJ1-3
V gene: TRBV2
D gene: .
CDR3 protein: CASSETSSSGNTIYF
CDR3 DNA: TGTGCCAGCAGTGAGACATCTAGCTCTGGAAACACCATATATTTT

clone size: many
J gene: TRBJ2-7
V gene: TRBV29-1
D gene: TRBD1
CDR3 protein: CSVETGGLYEQYF
CDR3 DNA: TGCAGCGTGGAGACAGGGGGTTTATACGAGCAGTACTTC

clone size: once
J gene: TRBJ2-7
V gene: TRBV9
D gene: TRBD2
CDR3 protein: CASSQTSGSLYEQYF
CDR3 DNA: TGTGCCAGCAGCCAGACTAGCGGGAGTTTGTACGAGCAGTACTTC

clone size: .
J gene: TRBJ2-5
V gene: TRBV20-1
D gene: .
CDR3 protein: CTLEYQETQYF
CDR3 DNA: TGCACCCTAGAGTACCAAGAGACCCAGTACTTC

clone size: few
J gene: TRBJ1-1
V gene: TRBV28
D gene: TRBD1
CDR3 protein: CASSQTGFQEAFF
CDR3 DNA: TGTGCCAGCAGTCAGACAGGGTTCCAAGAAGCTTTCTTT

clone size: .
J gene: TRBJ1-1
V gene: TRBV27
D gene: TRBD1
CDR3 protein: CASGPDRGRFFNTEAFF
CDR3 DNA: TGTGCCAGCGGACCAGACAGGGGGCGTTTTTTTAACACTGAAGCTTTCTTT

clone size: .
J gene: TRBJ1-4
V gene: TRBV2
D gene: .
CDR3 protein: CASSLFRGAGNEKLFF
CDR3 DNA: TGTGCCAGCAGCCTCTTCAGGGGCGCGGGTAATGAAAAACTGTTTTTT

clone size: .
J gene: TRBJ1-3
V gene: TRBV5-6
D gene: TRBD1
CDR3 protein: CASSRPGTGGDGNTIYF
CDR3 DNA: TGTGCCAGCAGCCGACCCGGGACAGGGGGCGATGGAAACACCATATATTTT

clone size: .
J gene: TRBJ2-7
V gene: TRBV28
D gene: TRBD1
CDR3 protein: CASSSLDRVTYEQYF
CDR3 DNA: TGTGCCAGCAGTTCCCTGGACAGGGTTACCTACGAGCAGTACTTC

clone size: .
J gene: TRBJ2-5
V gene: TRBV3-1/TRBV3-2
D gene: .
CDR3 protein: CASSPSSSSKTQYF
CDR3 DNA: TGTGCCAGCAGCCCTTCTAGCTCCAGCAAGACCCAGTACTTC

clone size: .
J gene: TRBJ1-4
V gene: TRBV5-1
D gene: TRBD1
CDR3 protein: CASSPQTGRDEKLFF
CDR3 DNA: TGCGCCAGCAGCCCACAGACAGGGCGGGACGAAAAACTGTTTTTT

clone size: few
J gene: TRBJ2-7
V gene: TRBV27
D gene: TRBD2
CDR3 protein: CASSQTSGATYEQYF
CDR3 DNA: TGTGCCAGCAGCCAGACTAGCGGGGCGACCTACGAGCAGTACTTC

clone size: .
J gene: TRBJ1-1
V gene: TRBV2
D gene: .
CDR3 protein: CASSAMALGYTEAFF
CDR3 DNA: TGTGCCAGCAGTGCAATGGCCCTGGGTTACACTGAAGCTTTCTTT

clone size: .
J gene: TRBJ2-3
V gene: TRBV6-6
D gene: .
CDR3 protein: CASSPDVDTQYF
CDR3 DNA: TGTGCCAGCAGCCCGGACGTAGATACGCAGTATTTT

clone size: .
J gene: TRBJ1-6
V gene: TRBV30
D gene: .
CDR3 protein: CAWSPVRGSVQTFNSPLHF
CDR3 DNA: TGTGCCTGGAGTCCGGTGCGGGGGAGTGTACAAACTTTCAATTCACCCCTCCACTTT

clone size: .
J gene: TRBJ2-2
V gene: TRBV19
D gene: TRBD1
CDR3 protein: CASSTRQGARTGELFF
CDR3 DNA: TGTGCCAGTAGTACTCGACAGGGGGCGCGCACCGGGGAGCTGTTTTTT

clone size: .
J gene: TRBJ1-1
V gene: TRBV5-1
D gene: .
CDR3 protein: CASSLGGTNTEAFF
CDR3 DNA: TGCGCCAGCAGCTTGGGGGGAACGAACACTGAAGCTTTCTTT

clone size: .
J gene: TRBJ1-2
V gene: TRBV25-1
D gene: .
CDR3 protein: CASSQPGALNYGYTF
CDR3 DNA: TGTGCCAGCAGTCAACCCGGAGCCCTTAACTATGGCTACACCTTC

clone size: once
J gene: TRBJ1-1
V gene: TRBV6-5
D gene: .
CDR3 protein: CASSYGKANTEAFF
CDR3 DNA: TGTGCCAGCAGTTATGGGAAGGCGAACACTGAAGCTTTCTTT

clone size: .
J gene: TRBJ1-3
V gene: TRBV6-1
D gene: .
CDR3 protein: CASSEDPGSAGNTIYF
CDR3 DNA: TGTGCCAGCAGTGAAGATCCTGGGTCAGCTGGAAACACCATATATTTT

clone size: once
J gene: TRBJ1-5
V gene: TRBV6-4
D gene: .
CDR3 protein: CASETAYSNQPQHF
CDR3 DNA: TGTGCCAGCGAGACAGCTTATAGCAATCAGCCCCAGCATTTT

clone size: .
J gene: TRBJ1-1
V gene: TRBV10-3
D gene: TRBD1
CDR3 protein: CAISAGPGQDTEAFF
CDR3 DNA: TGTGCCATCAGTGCAGGACCGGGACAGGACACTGAAGCTTTCTTT

clone size: .
J gene: TRBJ2-3
V gene: TRBV9
D gene: .
CDR3 protein: CASSPGVGWGDTQYF
CDR3 DNA: TGTGCCAGCAGCCCCGGGGTCGGGTGGGGTGATACGCAGTATTTT

clone size: .
J gene: TRBJ2-2
V gene: TRBV19
D gene: .
CDR3 protein: CASSVTTGATGELFF
CDR3 DNA: TGTGCCAGTAGTGTGACTACGGGCGCCACCGGGGAGCTGTTTTTT

clone size: .
J gene: TRBJ1-2
V gene: TRBV27
D gene: .
CDR3 protein: CASSLVGGGKYGYTF
CDR3 DNA: TGTGCCAGCAGCCTCGTCGGTGGGGGAAAGTATGGCTACACCTTC

clone size: .
J gene: TRBJ1-6
V gene: TRBV29-1
D gene: TRBD1
CDR3 protein: CSAMTGDNSPLHF
CDR3 DNA: TGCAGCGCCATGACAGGGGATAATTCACCCCTCCACTTT

clone size: .
J gene: TRBJ1-1
V gene: TRBV12-3/TRBV12-4
D gene: .
CDR3 protein: CASSLESGAFF
CDR3 DNA: TGTGCCAGCAGTTTAGAGTCCGGAGCTTTCTTT

clone size: .
J gene: TRBJ1-5
V gene: TRBV6-1
D gene: .
CDR3 protein: CASSEEGGQPQHF
CDR3 DNA: TGTGCCAGCAGTGAGGAGGGGGGGCAGCCCCAGCATTTT

clone size: .
J gene: TRBJ1-4
V gene: TRBV5-1
D gene: TRBD1
CDR3 protein: CASSQGAIIANEKLFF
CDR3 DNA: TGCGCCAGCAGCCAGGGGGCTATTATAGCTAATGAAAAACTGTTTTTT

clone size: .
J gene: TRBJ2-2
V gene: TRBV7-9
D gene: .
CDR3 protein: CASSSPPGQGNTGELFF
CDR3 DNA: TGTGCCAGCAGCTCCCCCCCGGGTCAGGGGAACACCGGGGAGCTGTTTTTT

clone size: .
J gene: TRBJ1-3
V gene: TRBV19
D gene: .
CDR3 protein: CASSPADGNTIYF
CDR3 DNA: TGTGCCAGTAGCCCTGCAGATGGAAACACCATATATTTT

clone size: .
J gene: TRBJ2-2
V gene: TRBV21-1
D gene: .
CDR3 protein: CASTTDYPRCTGELFF
CDR3 DNA: TGTGCCAGCACCACAGACTATCCGCGCTGCACCGGGGAGCTGTTTTTT

clone size: .
J gene: TRBJ2-3
V gene: TRBV30
D gene: .
CDR3 protein: CAWSVGSRGLTDTQYF
CDR3 DNA: TGTGCCTGGAGTGTGGGGTCGCGGGGGCTCACAGATACGCAGTATTTT

clone size: .
J gene: TRBJ1-1
V gene: TRBV7-9
D gene: TRBD1
CDR3 protein: CASSSREADRVSTEAFF
CDR3 DNA: TGTGCCAGCAGCTCACGAGAGGCGGACAGGGTTAGCACTGAAGCTTTCTTT

clone size: .
J gene: TRBJ2-1
V gene: TRBV3-1/TRBV3-2
D gene: .
CDR3 protein: CASSPLPAGTIYHEQFF
CDR3 DNA: TGTGCCAGCAGCCCTCTGCCCGCTGGTACTATTTACCATGAGCAGTTCTTC

clone size: .
J gene: TRBJ1-6
V gene: TRBV30
D gene: .
CDR3 protein: CAWSEYPVEGSPLHF
CDR3 DNA: TGTGCCTGGAGTGAATACCCTGTGGAGGGTTCACCCCTCCACTTT

clone size: .
J gene: TRBJ1-1
V gene: TRBV7-9
D gene: .
CDR3 protein: CAILSDPATEAFF
CDR3 DNA: TGTGCCATCCTTAGCGATCCGGCTACTGAAGCTTTCTTT

clone size: few
J gene: TRBJ1-5
V gene: TRBV19
D gene: .
CDR3 protein: CASSIVYNQPQHF
CDR3 DNA: TGTGCCAGTAGTATAGTGTACAATCAGCCCCAGCATTTT

clone size: .
J gene: TRBJ1-1
V gene: TRBV28
D gene: TRBD1
CDR3 protein: CASRLGTGGVGTEAFF
CDR3 DNA: TGTGCCAGCAGGCTCGGGACAGGGGGGGTAGGCACTGAAGCTTTCTTT

clone size: once
J gene: TRBJ1-2
V gene: TRBV28
D gene: TRBD1
CDR3 protein: CASSKQGLYGYTF
CDR3 DNA: TGTGCCAGCAGTAAACAGGGGCTCTATGGCTACACCTTC

clone size: .
J gene: TRBJ2-3
V gene: TRBV4-2
D gene: .
CDR3 protein: CASSHPPGVTDTQYF
CDR3 DNA: TGTGCCAGCAGCCACCCACCGGGTGTCACAGATACGCAGTATTTT

clone size: .
J gene: TRBJ2-5
V gene: TRBV5-1
D gene: .
CDR3 protein: CASSLTYRETQYF
CDR3 DNA: TGCGCCAGCAGCTTGACGTACAGAGAGACCCAGTACTTC

clone size: .
J gene: TRBJ2-7
V gene: TRBV5-4
D gene: .
CDR3 protein: CASSLPGASDYEQYF
CDR3 DNA: TGTGCCAGCAGCCTCCCGGGGGCCAGCGACTACGAGCAGTACTTC